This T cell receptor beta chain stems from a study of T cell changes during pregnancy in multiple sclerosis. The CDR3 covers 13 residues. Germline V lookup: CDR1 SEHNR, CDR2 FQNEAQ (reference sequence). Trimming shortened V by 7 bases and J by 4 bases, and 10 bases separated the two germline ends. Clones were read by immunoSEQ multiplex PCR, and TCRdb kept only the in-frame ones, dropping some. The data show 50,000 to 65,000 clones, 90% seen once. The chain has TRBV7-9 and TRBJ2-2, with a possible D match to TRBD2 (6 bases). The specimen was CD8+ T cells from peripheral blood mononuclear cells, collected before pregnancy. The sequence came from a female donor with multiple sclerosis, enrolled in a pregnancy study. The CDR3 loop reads CASTSGGTGELFF. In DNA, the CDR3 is TGTGCCAGCACCTCCGGGGGCACCGGGGAGCTGTTTTTT.